These 17 T cell receptor beta chains were all obtained from the same sample, sequenced in a study of shared clonotypes between healthy human individuals. Method: immunoSEQ multiplex PCR; TCRdb's copy keeps in-frame clones and lacks some. The sample consists of about a million clones, more than 75% of them appearing once. Sequencing was done on a sample of memory CD4+ T cells sorted from blood. Sample subset: CD45RA-negative fraction. These TCRs come from a man aged 18 to 29 in good health.

This chain links TRBV6-1 with TRBJ2-1; D may be TRBD2 (5 bases). The CDR3 extends over 13 amino acids. The germline gives CDR1 MNHNS, CDR2 SASEGT. The V end was cut by 7 bases, the J end by 7 bases, with 14 bases between. The CDR3 DNA reads as TGTGCCAGCACAGCGGTCCTAGGTAATGAGCAGTTCTTC. This encodes CASTAVLGNEQFF.

V is TRBV5-6 and J is TRBJ2-2; D is unresolved. Germline CDR1 and CDR2: SGHDT and YYEEEE. CDR3 length: 13 residues. V was pared by 4 bases and J by 1 base, with 5 bases between. The CDR3 sequence is CASSGVNTGELFF. CDR3 bases: TGTGCCAGCAGCGGGGTGAACACCGGGGAGCTGTTTTTT.

This clone was detected many times. The chain joins TRBV6-5 to TRBJ2-1; D may be TRBD2 (5 bases). This CDR3 region has 14 residues. Germline values: CDR1 MNHEY, CDR2 SVGAGI. V was pared by 2 bases and J by 0 bases, with 5 bases between. CDR3 DNA: TGTGCCAGCAGTTACGGGAGCTCCTACAATGAGCAGTTCTTC. Residues: CASSYGSSYNEQFF.

CDR3 nucleotides: TGCAGCGCGGAGGGGTCTGGCGAGCAGTACTTC. It specifies CSAEGSGEQYF. V usage is TRBV29-1 and J usage is TRBJ2-7, with a weak D call TRBD2 (6 bases). Trimming stripped 7 bases from V and 6 bases from J, with 13 bases between. The CDR3 has 11 residues. CDR1 is SQVTM and CDR2 is ANQGSEA in the germline V gene.

V gene TRBV7-2 combines with J gene TRBJ2-2; TRBD2 might be the D (6 bases). There are 13 residues in the CDR3. V was trimmed by 5 bases and J by 8 bases, leaving 12 bases between them. Germline V CDR1 and CDR2: SGHTA, FQGNSA. The CDR3 sequence is CASSRGGSGELFF. The CDR3 DNA reads as TGTGCCAGCAGCCGAGGAGGGTCAGGGGAGCTGTTTTTT.

In its sample, this clone was seen a few times. V is TRBV27 and J is TRBJ1-1; D unresolved. Trimming cost V 2 bases and J 1 base, with 11 bases left between them. CDR1 is MNHEY, CDR2 SMNVEV, per germline (reference sequence). CDR3 size: 15 residues. CDR3 nucleotide sequence: TGTGCCAGCAGTTTAACTTTCGGAGGGAACACTGAAGCTTTCTTT. Encoded protein: CASSLTFGGNTEAFF.

This sequence joins TRBV10-3 and TRBJ1-1; a possible D gene is TRBD1 (5 bases). CDR1 is ENHRY and CDR2 is SYGVKD in the germline V gene. With 2 bases removed from V and 10 bases from J, the gap between germline ends came to 20 bases. This CDR3 has 15 residues. The CDR3 DNA is TGTGCCATCAGTGAGGCGGACGGACATTCGGTCGGAGCTTTCTTT. Amino acids: CAISEADGHSVGAFF.

This clone showed up just a few times. The chain is built from TRBV11-1 and TRBJ2-1, with 12 bases identical to TRBD2. V lost 4 bases to trimming and J lost 7 bases; unmatched junction nucleotides: 5. Germline CDR1 reads SGHAT; CDR2 reads FQDESV (reference sequence). This CDR3 is built from 15 residues. CDR3 amino acids: CASSYLAGGINEQFF. The CDR3 DNA follows: TGTGCCAGCAGCTATCTAGCGGGGGGGATTAATGAGCAGTTCTTC.

Points on this clone: The same CDR3 is also encoded by other DNA sequences in this sample. V gene TRBV5-1 combines with J gene TRBJ2-5; unclear D gene. V was pared by 1 base and J by 1 base, with 5 bases between. Germline V gives CDR1 SGHRS, CDR2 YFSETQ. The CDR3 has 13 residues. CDR3 sequence reads: CASSLRLQETQYF. The CDR3 region has the DNA TGCGCCAGCAGCTTGCGTCTCCAAGAGACCCAGTACTTC. Supplemented by reference TRBV5-1 and TRBJ2-5, the full variable domain reads KAGVTQTPRYLIKTRGQQVTLSCSPISGHRSVSWYQQTPGQGLQFLFEYFSETQRNKGNFPGRFSGRQFSNSRSEMNVSTLELGDSALYLCASSLRLQETQYFGPGTRLLVL.

V is TRBV5-1 and J is TRBJ2-6; D not certain. The V end was cut by 3 bases, the J end by 0 bases, with 10 bases between. CDR1 and CDR2 (germline): SGHRS, YFSETQ. The CDR3 extends over 16 amino acids. The CDR3 bases are TGCGCCAGCAGCTCTAGAGGTAGCTCTGGGGCCAACGTCCTGACTTTC. It encodes CASSSRGSSGANVLTF. The full variable domain, its missing parts supplied by reference TRBV5-1 and TRBJ2-6, is KAGVTQTPRYLIKTRGQQVTLSCSPISGHRSVSWYQQTPGQGLQFLFEYFSETQRNKGNFPGRFSGRQFSNSRSEMNVSTLELGDSALYLCASSSRGSSGANVLTFGAGSRLTVL.

The chain joins TRBV25-1 to TRBJ1-6, with 8 bases matching TRBD1. In germline, CDR1 is MGHDK, CDR2 SYGVNS. V shed 7 bases and J 7 bases; nucleotides not matched to a gene: 3. The CDR3 covers 13 residues. In DNA, the CDR3 is TGTGCCAGCAACAGGGGGGAAAATTCACCCCTCCACTTT. It yields the protein CASNRGENSPLHF.

The chain joins TRBV11-2 to TRBJ2-2; 7 positions agree with TRBD2. This CDR3 is built from 15 residues. Germline loops: CDR1 SGHAT, CDR2 FQNNGV. Trimming cost V 3 bases and J 4 bases; bases outside gene matches: 5. The CDR3 coding sequence is TGTGCCAGCAGCTTCCGGGACTACCTCACCGGGGAGCTGTTTTTT. Translating gives CASSFRDYLTGELFF. The variable domain in full, with the rest retrieved from reference TRBV11-2 and TRBJ2-2, is EAGVAQSPRYKIIEKRQSVAFWCNPISGHATLYWYQQILGQGPKLLIQFQNNGVVDDSQLPKDRFSAERLKGVDSTLKIQPAKLEDSAVYLCASSFRDYLTGELFFGEGSRLTVL.

Written as DNA, the CDR3 is TGTGCAAGTCGCCGGGGAACGGGAGCCTCTTTCTACGAGCAGTACTTC. Protein: CASRRGTGASFYEQYF. V and J are TRBV12-2 and TRBJ2-7; the DNA was not compared with TRBD2, the D call given in the table. TRBV12-2 is a pseudogene segment. This CDR3 has 16 residues.

The chain carries TRBV12-5 and TRBJ2-3; D remains unclear. V gave up 2 bases and J gave up 2 bases, with 8 bases separating them. The germline V gene has CDR1 LGHNT and CDR2 FRNRAP. The CDR3 loop spans 14 amino acids. Here the CDR3 DNA reads TGTGCTAGTGGTTTGAACAGAAACACAGATACGCAGTATTTT. Amino acid sequence: CASGLNRNTDTQYF.

J is TRBJ2-7 and V is TRBV29-1, with a possible D match to TRBD1 (6 bases). The V and J ends lost 1 base and 6 bases respectively, with 19 bases between them. The germline gives CDR1 SQVTM, CDR2 ANQGSEA. This CDR3 has 15 amino acids. CDR3: CSVEVSLMTGGEQYF. The CDR3 DNA reads TGCAGCGTTGAAGTTAGCCTCATGACAGGCGGCGAGCAGTACTTC.

The V call is TRBV6-5, the J call TRBJ1-2, with no clear D. Germline CDR1 reads MNHEY; CDR2 reads SVGAGI. Trimming removed 5 bases from V and 5 bases from J, with 9 bases in between. The length of the CDR3 is 12 residues. The CDR3 protein is CASSGGGYGYTF. The CDR3 coding sequence is TGTGCCAGCAGTGGCGGCGGTTATGGCTACACCTTC.

The chain couples TRBV7-8 to TRBJ1-1; tentative D call: TRBD1 (5 bases). Germline CDR1 and CDR2: SGHVS and FQNEAQ. V was trimmed by 6 bases and J by 7 bases, leaving 18 bases between them. The CDR3 is made up of 14 amino acids. CDR3 amino acids: CASSQRGGALEAFF. CDR3 DNA: TGTGCCAGCAGTCAGCGAGGCGGGGCACTTGAAGCTTTCTTT.